The source of this TCR beta chain is a study of identical twins (dated by TCRdb to the mid-2010s). Background on the whole study: To test whether fetal clonotypes persist, this study deep-sequenced TCR alpha and beta repertoires from monozygotic twins, from unrelated adults of various ages, and from cord blood. To rule out contamination, replicate twin experiments were performed at different times with different library preparation protocols.

In this sample, this clonotype turned up a few times. Its antigen is unknown. No much larger clone exists at a distance of one base, and base qualities are not known. Library construction relied on 5' RACE. The instrument was an Illumina HiSeq 2000. A universal primer binding site was added through template switching, and the final cDNA carried a unique molecular identifier so that TCR cDNA molecules could be counted accurately. First-strand cDNA for TCR alpha and beta chains was synthesized from specific primers in the conserved constant-segment region. To control for contamination, each cDNA library was double barcoded with a SMART-Mk sample barcode plus Illumina barcodes. TruSeq adapter sequences along with Illumina sample barcodes were introduced in two successive PCR steps. Sequencing of the TCR alpha and beta cDNA libraries was done on the Illumina HiSeq platform using custom primers. On the authors' methods: MiGEC processed the raw reads to extract unique molecular identifiers, while MiXCR was used to determine the CDR3 positions. Recombination models were inferred per individual with the repgenHMM and IGoR tools using an EM algorithm. The analysis of shared clonotypes was done with the tcR package in R, with sharing normalized by the product of cloneset sizes. To study raw recombination without the effects of thymic and clonal selection, out-of-frame nonproductive sequences were analyzed. TCRdb trimmed the raw reads at Q25, called clones with MiXCR and kept productive beta chains. Rows with a matching CDR3 protein are joined into one entry that keeps the most common DNA and genes. The V and J calls reflect TCRdb's pipeline rather than the authors' work. The sample table holds about 690,000 distinct CDR3 sequences, of which roughly 6% were seen once. The top ten hold around 1.7% of the sample.

Results the study describes overall, beyond this receptor: In monozygotic twins, recombination models systematically underestimated out-of-frame TCR alpha sharing, but the models matched the sharing seen between unrelated individuals. A weaker excess of twin sharing was found in beta out-of-frame sequences because the signal-to-noise ratio was lowered by fewer shared sequences. Invariant T cells such as MAIT and iNKT could partly confound zero-insertion analyses, although diverse VJ usage argued against such confounding for most clonotypes. Abundant cord blood beta clonotypes carried fewer insertions; young adult naive repertoires showed a weaker similar trend, while memory repertoires showed none. Compared with coincidental sharing between unrelated individuals, out-of-frame TCR alpha sequences shared between twins had an excess of sequences with low generation probability. Because the same donors could not be followed over many years, the conclusions depended on cross-sectional statistical analysis.

All donors were healthy Caucasians. Three unrelated non-twin adults were also sequenced: a male aged 18 to 30, a male aged 50 to 60 and a female aged 50 to 60. Using Miltenyi CD45RO+ enrichment and human naive T-cell isolation kits, memory (CD45RO+) and naive T cells were isolated from PBMC. The sequencing sample was made of naive T cells sorted from blood. What the cell subset or site label conveys for this sample: cells isolated with a human naive T-cell isolation kit. The source of this sequence is a man aged 18-30 years in good health.

The CDR3 region: CSARPVLAEQFF. In nucleotide form, the sequence is TGCAGTGCTAGACCCGTATTGGCTGAGCAGTTCTTC. Recombination linked TRBV20-1 to TRBJ2-1; a confident D gene designation cannot be given. V is cut by 2 bases and J by 9 bases, and the space between the germline ends is 11 bases. The CDR1 and CDR2 encoded by the germline V gene (reference sequence) are DFQATT and SNEGSKA. The CDR3 numbers 12 residues from cysteine through phenylalanine. This entry keeps only the CDR3 DNA: 36 bases, framed from base 1.